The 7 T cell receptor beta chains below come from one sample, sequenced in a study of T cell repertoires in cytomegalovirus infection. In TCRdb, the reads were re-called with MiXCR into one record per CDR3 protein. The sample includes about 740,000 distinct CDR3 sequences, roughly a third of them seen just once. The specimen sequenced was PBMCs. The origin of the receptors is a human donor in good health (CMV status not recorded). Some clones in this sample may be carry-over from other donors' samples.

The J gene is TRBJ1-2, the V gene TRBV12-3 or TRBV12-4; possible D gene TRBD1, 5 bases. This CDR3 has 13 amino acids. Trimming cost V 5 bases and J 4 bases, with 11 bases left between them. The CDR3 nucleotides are TGTGCCAGCAGTCAAGACAGAACCTATGGCTACACCTTC. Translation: CASSQDRTYGYTF.

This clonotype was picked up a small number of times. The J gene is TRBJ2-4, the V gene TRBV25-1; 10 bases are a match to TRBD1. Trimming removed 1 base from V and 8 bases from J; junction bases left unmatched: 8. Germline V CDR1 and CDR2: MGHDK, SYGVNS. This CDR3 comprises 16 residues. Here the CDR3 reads CASSESGQGVRDIQYF. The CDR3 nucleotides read TGTGCCAGCAGTGAATCCGGACAGGGGGTACGGGACATTCAGTACTTC.

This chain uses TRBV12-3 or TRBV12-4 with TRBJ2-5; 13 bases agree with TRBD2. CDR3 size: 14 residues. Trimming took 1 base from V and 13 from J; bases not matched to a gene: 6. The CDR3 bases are TGTGCCAGCAGTTTAGGGGGACTAGCGGGGTTGGCGTACTTC. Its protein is CASSLGGLAGLAYF.

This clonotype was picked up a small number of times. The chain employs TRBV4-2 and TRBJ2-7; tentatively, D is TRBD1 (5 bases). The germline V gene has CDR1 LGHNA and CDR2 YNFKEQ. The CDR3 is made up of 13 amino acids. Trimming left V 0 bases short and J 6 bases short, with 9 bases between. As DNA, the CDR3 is TGTGCCAGCAGCCAAGATGGGGCGTCCGAGCAGTACTTC. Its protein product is CASSQDGASEQYF.

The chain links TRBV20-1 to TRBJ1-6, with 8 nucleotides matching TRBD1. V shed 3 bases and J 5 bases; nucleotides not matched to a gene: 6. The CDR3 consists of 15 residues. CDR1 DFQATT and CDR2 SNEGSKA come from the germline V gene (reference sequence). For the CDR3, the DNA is TGCAGTGCTAGTCTCCAGGGGGCCCATAATTCACCCCTCCACTTT. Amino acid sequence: CSASLQGAHNSPLHF.

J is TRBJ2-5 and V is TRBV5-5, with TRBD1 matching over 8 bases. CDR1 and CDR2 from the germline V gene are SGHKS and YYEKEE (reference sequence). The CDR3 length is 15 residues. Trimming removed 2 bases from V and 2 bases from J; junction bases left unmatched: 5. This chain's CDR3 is CASSFWDRRQETQYF. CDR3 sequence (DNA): TGTGCCAGCAGCTTTTGGGACAGGAGACAAGAGACCCAGTACTTC.

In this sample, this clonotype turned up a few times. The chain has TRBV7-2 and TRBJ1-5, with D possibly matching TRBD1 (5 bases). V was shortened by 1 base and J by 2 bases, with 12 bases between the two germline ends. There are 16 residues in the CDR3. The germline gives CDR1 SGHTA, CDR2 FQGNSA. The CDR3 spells CASSLERRVGNQPQHF. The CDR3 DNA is TGTGCCAGCAGCTTAGAGCGCAGGGTGGGCAATCAGCCCCAGCATTTT.